This passage covers 7 T cell receptor beta chains from one sample sequenced in a study of blood T cells in healthy people across ages. Alongside a J-beta primer mix, a sample-barcoded 5' primer served in a second PCR lasting about 6 to 11 cycles. TCRdb processed the 5' RACE reads anew with MiXCR; each CDR3 protein has one entry. The sample carries about 640,000 distinct CDR3 sequences, over 40% recorded once. The source material was blood. These receptors originate from a man at least 80 years old in good health.

This clonotype has more than one count but fewer than ten. The V gene is TRBV7-2, the J gene TRBJ2-5; perhaps TRBD2 as D (6 bases). The CDR3 spans 17 residues. Looked up from germline, CDR1 is SGHTA and CDR2 is FQGNSA. Deletions cut 1 base from V and 5 bases from J, with 20 bases between. The CDR3 nucleotides read TGTGCCAGCAGCTTAGAATCCGGAGGTGGGGCGGGGGAGACCCAGTACTTC. Protein product: CASSLESGGGAGETQYF.

The rearrangement joins TRBV5-1 to TRBJ2-3, with D perhaps matching TRBD1 or TRBD2 (6 bases each). The germline CDR1 and CDR2 sequences are SGHRS and YFSETQ. The CDR3 runs to 17 residues. V gave up 1 base and J gave up 1 base, with 16 bases separating them. The CDR3 nucleotides read TGCGCCAGCAGCTTGCCCCAGGGAAGGGGGGGCACAGATACGCAGTATTTT. Its translation is CASSLPQGRGGTDTQYF.

As regards this clonotype: The junction does not match germline at one end; this may be a read error. V is TRBV5-1 and J is TRBJ2-3; D not resolved. There are 15 residues in the CDR3. Germline CDR1 reads SGHRS; CDR2 reads YFSETQ. CDR3 nucleotides: TGCGCCGGCAGCTTGTACACAATAAACACAGATACGCAGTATTTT. Translated, it gives CAGSLYTINTDTQYF.

The chain has TRBV6-4 and TRBJ1-1, with D maybe TRBD1 (6 bases). From germline, CDR1 is MRHNA and CDR2 SNTAGT. This CDR3 has 14 amino acids. V was pared by 2 bases and J by 1 base, with 8 bases between. The CDR3 here is CASSDGGSNTEAFF. The CDR3 coding sequence is TGTGCCAGCAGTGACGGGGGCTCGAACACTGAAGCTTTCTTT.

This chain uses TRBV4-3 with TRBJ1-2; a weak D match, TRBD1 (5 bases). Germline assignment: CDR1 LGHNA and CDR2 YSLEER. The V end lost 3 bases, the J end lost 5 bases, and 25 bases lay between the germline ends. The CDR3 has 18 residues. CDR3 in amino acids: CASSQAIGAAGNWYGYTF. In nucleotides, the CDR3 is TGCGCCAGCAGCCAGGCCATAGGAGCGGCAGGGAATTGGTATGGCTACACCTTC.

This clonotype was detected many times. This chain uses TRBV29-1 with TRBJ2-5; unclear D gene. Trimming took 4 bases from V and 5 from J, leaving 2 bases between them. The CDR3 extends over 9 amino acids. Per the germline V gene, CDR1 is SQVTM and CDR2 is ANQGSEA. DNA of the CDR3: TGCAGCGTTGGTGAGACCCAGTACTTC. Amino acids: CSVGETQYF.

Worth noting for this clonotype: A much larger clone lies a single base off, so this may be a read error. The chain is built from TRBV20-1 and TRBJ2-3; a weak D match, TRBD2 (6 bases). In germline, CDR1 is DFQATT, CDR2 SNEGSKA (reference sequence). The CDR3 has 15 residues. Trimming pared 3 bases from V and 2 bases from J, leaving 15 bases between. Written as DNA, the CDR3 is TGCAGTGCTAGGGGCGCCGGGAGTAACACAGATACGCAGTATTTT. It is translated as CSARGAGSNTDTQYF.